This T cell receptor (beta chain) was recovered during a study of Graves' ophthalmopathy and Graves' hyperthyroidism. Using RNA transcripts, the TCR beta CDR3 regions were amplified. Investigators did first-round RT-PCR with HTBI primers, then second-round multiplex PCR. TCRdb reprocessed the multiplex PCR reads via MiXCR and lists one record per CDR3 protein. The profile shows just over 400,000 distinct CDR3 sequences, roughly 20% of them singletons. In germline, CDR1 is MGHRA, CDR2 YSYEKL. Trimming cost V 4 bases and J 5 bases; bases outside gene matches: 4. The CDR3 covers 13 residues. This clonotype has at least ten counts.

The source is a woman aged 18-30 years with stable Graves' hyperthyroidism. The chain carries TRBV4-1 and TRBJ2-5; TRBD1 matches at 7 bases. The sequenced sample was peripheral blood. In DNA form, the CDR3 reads TGCGCCAGCAGCCGTAACAGGGGTGAGACCCAGTACTTC. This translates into CASSRNRGETQYF.